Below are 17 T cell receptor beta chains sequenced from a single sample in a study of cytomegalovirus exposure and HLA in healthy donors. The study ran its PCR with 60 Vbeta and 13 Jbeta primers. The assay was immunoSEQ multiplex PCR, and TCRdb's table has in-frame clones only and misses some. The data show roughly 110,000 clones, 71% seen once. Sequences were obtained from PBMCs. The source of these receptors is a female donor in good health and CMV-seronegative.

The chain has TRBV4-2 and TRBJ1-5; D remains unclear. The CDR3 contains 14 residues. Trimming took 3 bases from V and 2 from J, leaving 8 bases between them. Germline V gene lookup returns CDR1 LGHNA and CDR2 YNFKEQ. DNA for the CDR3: TGTGCCAGCAGCCACGGGCGGGGCAATCAGCCCCAGCATTTT. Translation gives CASSHGRGNQPQHF.

In DNA form, the CDR3 reads TGTGCCTGGAGGCGGACAGGGGGCGCGGCTAATGAAAAACTGTTTTTT. Encoded protein: CAWRRTGGAANEKLFF. The J gene is TRBJ1-4, the V gene TRBV30; 11 bases line up with TRBD1. Looked up from germline, CDR1 is GTSNPN and CDR2 is SVGIG (reference sequence). Trimming cost V 3 bases and J 3 bases; bases outside gene matches: 6. The CDR3 runs to 16 residues.

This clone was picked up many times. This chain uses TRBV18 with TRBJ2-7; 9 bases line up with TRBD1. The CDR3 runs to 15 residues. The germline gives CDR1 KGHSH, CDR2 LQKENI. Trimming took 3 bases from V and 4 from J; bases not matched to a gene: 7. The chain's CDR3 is CASSPVQGAFYEQYF. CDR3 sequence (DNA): TGTGCCAGCTCACCTGTACAGGGGGCGTTTTACGAGCAGTACTTC.

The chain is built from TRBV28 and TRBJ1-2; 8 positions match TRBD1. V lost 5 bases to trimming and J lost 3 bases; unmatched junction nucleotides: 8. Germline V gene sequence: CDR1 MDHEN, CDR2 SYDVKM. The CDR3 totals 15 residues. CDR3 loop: CASSPDRGLYYGYTF. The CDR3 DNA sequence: TGTGCCAGCAGTCCCGACAGGGGACTGTACTATGGCTACACCTTC.

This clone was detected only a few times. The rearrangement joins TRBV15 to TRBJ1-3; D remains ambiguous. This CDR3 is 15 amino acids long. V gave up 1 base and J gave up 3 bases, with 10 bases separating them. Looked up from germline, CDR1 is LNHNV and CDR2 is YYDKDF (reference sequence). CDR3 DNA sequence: TGTGCCACCAGCAGAGGAGAAGGAGGTGGAAACACCATATATTTT. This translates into CATSRGEGGGNTIYF.

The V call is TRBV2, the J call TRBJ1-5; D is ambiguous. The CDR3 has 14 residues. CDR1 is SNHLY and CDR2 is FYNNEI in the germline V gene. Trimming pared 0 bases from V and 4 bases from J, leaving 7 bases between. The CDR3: CASSEASRNQPQHF. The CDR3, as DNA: TGTGCCAGCAGTGAAGCCTCCCGTAATCAGCCCCAGCATTTT.

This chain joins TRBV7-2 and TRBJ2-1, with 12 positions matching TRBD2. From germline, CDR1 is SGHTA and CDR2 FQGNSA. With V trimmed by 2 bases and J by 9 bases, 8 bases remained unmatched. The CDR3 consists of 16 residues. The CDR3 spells CASSLLAGGPLGEQFF. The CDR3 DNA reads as TGTGCCAGCAGCTTACTAGCGGGAGGGCCTCTCGGTGAGCAGTTCTTC.

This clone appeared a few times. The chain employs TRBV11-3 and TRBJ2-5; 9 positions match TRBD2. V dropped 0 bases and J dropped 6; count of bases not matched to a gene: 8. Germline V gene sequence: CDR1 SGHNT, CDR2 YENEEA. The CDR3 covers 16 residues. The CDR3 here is CASSLDPSGRTKTQYF. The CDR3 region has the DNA TGTGCCAGCAGCTTAGATCCCAGCGGGAGGACAAAGACCCAGTACTTC.

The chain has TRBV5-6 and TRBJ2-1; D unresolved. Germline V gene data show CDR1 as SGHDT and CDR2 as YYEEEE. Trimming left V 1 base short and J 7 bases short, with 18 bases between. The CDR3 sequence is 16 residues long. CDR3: CASSLLLSAMRNEQFF. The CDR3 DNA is TGTGCCAGCAGCTTGCTACTCTCCGCGATGAGAAATGAGCAGTTCTTC.

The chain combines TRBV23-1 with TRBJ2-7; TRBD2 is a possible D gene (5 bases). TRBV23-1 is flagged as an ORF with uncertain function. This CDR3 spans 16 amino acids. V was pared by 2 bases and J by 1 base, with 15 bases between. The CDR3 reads CASSQPRLRTSYEQYF. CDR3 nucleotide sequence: TGCGCCAGCAGTCAACCTAGACTTCGGACTTCCTACGAGCAGTACTTC.

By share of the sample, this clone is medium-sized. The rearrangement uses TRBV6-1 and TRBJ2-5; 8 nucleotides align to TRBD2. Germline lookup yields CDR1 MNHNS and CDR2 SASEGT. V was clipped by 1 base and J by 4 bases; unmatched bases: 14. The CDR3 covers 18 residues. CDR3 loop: CASSEGLEREYRRETQYF. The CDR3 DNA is TGTGCCAGCAGTGAAGGACTGGAGCGGGAGTATCGACGAGAGACCCAGTACTTC.

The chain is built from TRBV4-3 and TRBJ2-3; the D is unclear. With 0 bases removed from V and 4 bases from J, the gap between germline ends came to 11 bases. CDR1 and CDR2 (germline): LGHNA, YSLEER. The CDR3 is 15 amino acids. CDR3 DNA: TGCGCCAGCAGCCAAGATCTACCGGTCCCAGATACGCAGTATTTT. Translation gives CASSQDLPVPDTQYF.

The CDR3 sequence is CASSSNIAGEGETQYF. Written as DNA, the CDR3 is TGCGCCAGCAGCTCGAACATAGCGGGAGAGGGGGAGACCCAGTACTTC. The V call is TRBV5-1, the J call TRBJ2-5, with 9 bases fitting TRBD2. This CDR3 region has 16 residues. Germline-derived CDR1 and CDR2 are SGHRS and YFSETQ. V was pared by 3 bases and J by 5 bases, with 11 bases of the junction left unmatched.

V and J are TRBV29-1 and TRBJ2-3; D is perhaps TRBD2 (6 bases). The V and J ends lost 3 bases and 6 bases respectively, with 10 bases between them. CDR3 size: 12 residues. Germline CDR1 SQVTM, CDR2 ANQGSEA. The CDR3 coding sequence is TGCAGCGTTGACTCGGGAGAGGATACGCAGTATTTT. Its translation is CSVDSGEDTQYF.

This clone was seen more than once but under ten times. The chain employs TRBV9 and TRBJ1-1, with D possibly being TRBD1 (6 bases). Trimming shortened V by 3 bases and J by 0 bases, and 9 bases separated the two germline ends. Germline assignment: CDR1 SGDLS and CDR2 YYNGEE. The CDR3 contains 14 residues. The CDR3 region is CASSAGGLNTEAFF. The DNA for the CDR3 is TGTGCCAGCAGCGCGGGGGGCCTGAACACTGAAGCTTTCTTT.

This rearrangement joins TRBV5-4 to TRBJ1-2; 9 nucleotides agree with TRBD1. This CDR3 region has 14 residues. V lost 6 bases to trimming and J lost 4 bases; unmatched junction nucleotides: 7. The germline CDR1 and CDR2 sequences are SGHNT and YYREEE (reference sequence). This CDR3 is CASKIDRGFYGYTF. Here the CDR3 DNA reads TGTGCCAGCAAAATAGACAGGGGGTTCTATGGCTACACCTTC.

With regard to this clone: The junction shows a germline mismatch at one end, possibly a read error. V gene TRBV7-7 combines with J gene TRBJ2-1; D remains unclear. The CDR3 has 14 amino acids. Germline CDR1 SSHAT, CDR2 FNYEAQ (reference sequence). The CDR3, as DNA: TGTGCTAGCAGCCACCTCGGATCGGGCAATGAGCAGTTCTTC. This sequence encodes CASSHLGSGNEQFF.